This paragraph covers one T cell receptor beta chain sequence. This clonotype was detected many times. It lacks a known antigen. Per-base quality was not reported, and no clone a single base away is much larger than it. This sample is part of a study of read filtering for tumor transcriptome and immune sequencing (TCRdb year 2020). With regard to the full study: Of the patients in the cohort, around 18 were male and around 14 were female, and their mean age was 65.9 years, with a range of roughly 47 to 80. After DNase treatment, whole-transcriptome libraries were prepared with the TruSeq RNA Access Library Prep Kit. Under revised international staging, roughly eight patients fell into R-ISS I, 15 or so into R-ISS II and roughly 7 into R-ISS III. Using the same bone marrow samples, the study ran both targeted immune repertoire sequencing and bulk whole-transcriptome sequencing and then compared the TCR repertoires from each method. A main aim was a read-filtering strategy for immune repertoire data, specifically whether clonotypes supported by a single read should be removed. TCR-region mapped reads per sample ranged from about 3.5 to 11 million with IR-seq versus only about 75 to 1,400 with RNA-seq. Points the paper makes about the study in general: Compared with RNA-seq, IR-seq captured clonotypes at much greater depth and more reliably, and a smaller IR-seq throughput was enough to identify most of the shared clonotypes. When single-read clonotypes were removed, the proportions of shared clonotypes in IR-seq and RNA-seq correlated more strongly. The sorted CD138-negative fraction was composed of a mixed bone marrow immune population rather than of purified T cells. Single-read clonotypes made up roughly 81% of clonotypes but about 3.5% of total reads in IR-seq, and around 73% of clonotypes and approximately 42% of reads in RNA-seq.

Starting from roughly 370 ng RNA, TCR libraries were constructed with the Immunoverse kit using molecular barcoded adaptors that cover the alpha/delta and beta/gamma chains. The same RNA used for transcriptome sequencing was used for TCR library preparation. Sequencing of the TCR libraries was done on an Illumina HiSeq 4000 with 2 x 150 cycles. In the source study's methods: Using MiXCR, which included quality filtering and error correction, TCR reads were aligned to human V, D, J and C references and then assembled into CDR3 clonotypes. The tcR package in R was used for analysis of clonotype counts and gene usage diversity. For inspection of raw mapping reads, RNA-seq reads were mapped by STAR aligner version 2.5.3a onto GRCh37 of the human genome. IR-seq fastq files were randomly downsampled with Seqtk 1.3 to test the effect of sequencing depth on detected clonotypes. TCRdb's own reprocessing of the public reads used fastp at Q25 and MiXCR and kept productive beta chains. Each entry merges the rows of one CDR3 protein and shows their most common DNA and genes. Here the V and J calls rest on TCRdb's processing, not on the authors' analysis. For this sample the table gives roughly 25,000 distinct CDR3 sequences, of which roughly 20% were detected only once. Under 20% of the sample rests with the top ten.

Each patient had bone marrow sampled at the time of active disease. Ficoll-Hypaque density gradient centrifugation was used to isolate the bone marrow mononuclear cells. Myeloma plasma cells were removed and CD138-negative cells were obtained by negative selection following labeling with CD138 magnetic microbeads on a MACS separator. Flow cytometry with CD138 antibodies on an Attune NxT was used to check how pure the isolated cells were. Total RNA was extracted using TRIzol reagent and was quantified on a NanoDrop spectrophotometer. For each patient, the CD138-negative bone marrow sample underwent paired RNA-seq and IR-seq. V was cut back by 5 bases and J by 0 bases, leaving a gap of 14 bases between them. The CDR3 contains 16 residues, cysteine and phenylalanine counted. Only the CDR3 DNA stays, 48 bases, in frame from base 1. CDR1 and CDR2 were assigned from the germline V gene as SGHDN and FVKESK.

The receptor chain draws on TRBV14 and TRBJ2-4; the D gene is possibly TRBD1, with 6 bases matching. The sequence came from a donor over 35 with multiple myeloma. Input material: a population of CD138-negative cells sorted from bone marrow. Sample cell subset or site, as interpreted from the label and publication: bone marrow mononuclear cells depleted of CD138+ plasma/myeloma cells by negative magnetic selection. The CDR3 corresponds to CASSYTGSLAKNIQYF. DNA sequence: TGTGCCAGCAGCTATACAGGGTCCCTAGCCAAAAACATTCAGTACTTC.